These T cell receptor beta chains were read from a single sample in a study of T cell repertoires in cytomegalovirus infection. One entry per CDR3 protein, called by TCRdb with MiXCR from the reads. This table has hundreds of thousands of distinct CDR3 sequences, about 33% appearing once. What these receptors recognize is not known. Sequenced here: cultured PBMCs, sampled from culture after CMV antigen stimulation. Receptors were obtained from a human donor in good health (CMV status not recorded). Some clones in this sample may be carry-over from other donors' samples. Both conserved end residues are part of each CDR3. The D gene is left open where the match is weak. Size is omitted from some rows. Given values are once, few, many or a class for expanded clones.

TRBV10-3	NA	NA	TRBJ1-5	TGTGCCATCAGTACAAGGACTCAGCCCCAGCATTTT	CAISTRTQPQHF
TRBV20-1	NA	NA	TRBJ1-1	TGCAGTGCTGCGACAGGAGTGAACACTGAAGCTTTCTTT	CSAATGVNTEAFF
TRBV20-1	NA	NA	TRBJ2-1	TGCAGTGCTAGACTCTACCGGAAAGTTGAGCAGTTCTTC	CSARLYRKVEQFF
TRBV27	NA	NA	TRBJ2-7	TGTGCCAGCAGCCCCCCGGGGCTCTACGAGCAGTACTTC	CASSPPGLYEQYF
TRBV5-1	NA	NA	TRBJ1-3	TGCGCCAGCAGCCCCGATGTCGAGGGAAACACCATATATTTT	CASSPDVEGNTIYF
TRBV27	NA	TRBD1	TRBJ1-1	TGTGCCAGCAGTTTATCGACCGTGACAGGGACTGGCACTGAAGCTTTCTTT	CASSLSTVTGTGTEAFF
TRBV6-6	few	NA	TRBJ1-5	TGTGCCAGCAGTACCCGGGACTTATATAGCAATCAGCCCCAGCATTTT	CASSTRDLYSNQPQHF
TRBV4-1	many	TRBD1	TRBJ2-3	TGCGCCAGCAGCCAAGTATGGGACAGGGGGAAAGATACGCAGTATTTT	CASSQVWDRGKDTQYF
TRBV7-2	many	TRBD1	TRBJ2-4	TGTGCCAGCAGCCTGCGACAGGGAGCCAAAAACATTCAGTACTTC	CASSLRQGAKNIQYF
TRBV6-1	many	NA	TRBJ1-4	TGTGCCAGCTGTACCACCAACGGGGAAAAACTGTTTTTT	CASCTTNGEKLFF
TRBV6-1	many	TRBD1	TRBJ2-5	TGTGCCAGCAGTAGGACAGGGCAAGAGACCCAGTACTTC	CASSRTGQETQYF
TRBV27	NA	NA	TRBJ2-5	TGTGCCAGCAGTTTGGGGAACGAGCAAGAGACCCAGTACTTC	CASSLGNEQETQYF
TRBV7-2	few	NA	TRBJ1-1	TGTGCCAGCAGCTGGACGGTTGACACTGAAGCTTTCTTT	CASSWTVDTEAFF
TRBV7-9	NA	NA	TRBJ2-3	TGTGCCAGCAGCTCTCAAGGGGAAACAGATACGCAGTATTTT	CASSSQGETDTQYF
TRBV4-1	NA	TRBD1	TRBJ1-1	TGCGCCAGCAGCCAAGACCGGTGGGACAGGCTTGAAGCTTTCTTT	CASSQDRWDRLEAFF
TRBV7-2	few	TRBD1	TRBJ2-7	TGTGCCAGCAGCTTACCGTCAGGGGGCATATACGAGCAGTACTTC	CASSLPSGGIYEQYF
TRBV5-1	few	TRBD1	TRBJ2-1	TGCGCCAGCAGCCCAGGGGGCACTGAGCAGTTCTTC	CASSPGGTEQFF
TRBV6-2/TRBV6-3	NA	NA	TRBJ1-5	TGTAGTATCTCAAGACAGACCGGTCAGCCCCAGCATTTT	CSISRQTGQPQHF
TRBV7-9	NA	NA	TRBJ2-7	TGTGCCAGCAGCTTAACCCCCGGAGGAGCCTACGAGCAGTACTTC	CASSLTPGGAYEQYF
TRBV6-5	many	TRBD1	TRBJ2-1	TGTGCCAGCAGTTCAGGGGGCAATGAGCAGTTCTTC	CASSSGGNEQFF
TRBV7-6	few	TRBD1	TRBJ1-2	TGTGCCAGCAGCTTTACCGGGACAGTGGGGCTCGGCTACACCTTC	CASSFTGTVGLGYTF
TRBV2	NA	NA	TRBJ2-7	TGTGCCAGCAGTGCAGTGGGAGGAGGTTACGAGCAGTACTTC	CASSAVGGGYEQYF
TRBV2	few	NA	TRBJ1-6	TGTGCCAGCAGTGAAGCGACAGTCGGTTATTCACCCCTCCACTTT	CASSEATVGYSPLHF
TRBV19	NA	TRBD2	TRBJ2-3	TGTGCCAGTAGCCCAAGTGTGGGACTAGCGGATACGCAGTATTTT	CASSPSVGLADTQYF
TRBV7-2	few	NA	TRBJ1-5	TGTGCCAGCAGCTTAGCTACGGGCGACCGGCCCCAGCATTTT	CASSLATGDRPQHF
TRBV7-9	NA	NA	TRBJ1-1	TGTGCCAGCAGCTCCGTGGACAGAAATGAAGCTTTCTTT	CASSSVDRNEAFF
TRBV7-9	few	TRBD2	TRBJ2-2	TGTGCCAGCAGCCAAACTAGCGAAAAAACCGGGGAGCTGTTTTTT	CASSQTSEKTGELFF
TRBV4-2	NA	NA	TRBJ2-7	TGTGCCAGCAGCCAAGAATGGGCCAGGGGCCACGAGCAGTACTTC	CASSQEWARGHEQYF
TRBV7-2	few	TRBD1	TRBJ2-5	TGTGCCAGCAGCTTACGACAGGGGGAGGGAGAGACCCAGTACTTC	CASSLRQGEGETQYF
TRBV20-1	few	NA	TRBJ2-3	TGCAGTGCTAGAGATTGGGTATGGGGACCCCAGCCCCATACGCAGTATTTT	CSARDWVWGPQPHTQYF
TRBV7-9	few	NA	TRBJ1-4	TGTGCCAGCAGCGATAAGGGAGGCAGGGACGCTCAAATGTTTTTT	CASSDKGGRDAQMFF
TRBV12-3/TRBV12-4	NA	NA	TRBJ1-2	TGTGCCAGCAGCTACAATCAGGCTAACTATGGCTACACCTTC	CASSYNQANYGYTF
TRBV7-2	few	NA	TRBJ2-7	TGTGCCAGCAGCAGGGGCGGGATCTCCTACGAGCAGTACTTC	CASSRGGISYEQYF
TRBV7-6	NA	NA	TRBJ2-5	TGTGCCAGCAGCTTTTGGAGAAGCCAAGAGACCCAGTACTTC	CASSFWRSQETQYF
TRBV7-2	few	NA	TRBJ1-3	TGTGCCAGCAGCTTATCCGGGACAAGGGTCATAGACACCATATATTTT	CASSLSGTRVIDTIYF
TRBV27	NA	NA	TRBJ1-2	TGTGCCAGCAGTTTATTGCCCCGACAGAACAATGGCTACACCTTC	CASSLLPRQNNGYTF
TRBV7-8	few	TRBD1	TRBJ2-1	TGTGCCAGCAGCCTCGACAGGGCTTCCTACAATGAGCAGTTCTTC	CASSLDRASYNEQFF
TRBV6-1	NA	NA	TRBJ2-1	TGTGCCAGCAGTGGGTATTTTGCTGAGCAGTTCTTC	CASSGYFAEQFF
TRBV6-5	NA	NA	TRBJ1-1	TGTGCCAGCAGTTACGCCGGACGGTCTAACACTGAAGCTTTCTTT	CASSYAGRSNTEAFF
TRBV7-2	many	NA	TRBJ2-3	TGTGCCAGCAGCACCAGGAGAATAAGCACAGATACGCAGTATTTT	CASSTRRISTDTQYF
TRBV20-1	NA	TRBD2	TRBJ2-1	TGCAGTGCTAGGGCGGAGCGGGGGTACTACAATGAGCAGTTCTTC	CSARAERGYYNEQFF
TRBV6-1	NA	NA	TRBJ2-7	TGTGCCAGCAGTTCTCAGGAGGGGTTCTACGAGCAGTACTTC	CASSSQEGFYEQYF
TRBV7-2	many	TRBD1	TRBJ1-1	TGTGCCAGCAGGGGACAGGCAGCGAGGAGTGGAGCTTTCTTT	CASRGQAARSGAFF
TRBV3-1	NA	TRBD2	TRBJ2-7	TGTGCCAGCAGCCAATCTAGCGGGGGCCCCTACGAGCAGTACTTC	CASSQSSGGPYEQYF
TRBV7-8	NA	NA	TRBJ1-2	TGTGCCAGCAGCTTCGCCTCCGGGACATTCTATGGCTACACCTTC	CASSFASGTFYGYTF
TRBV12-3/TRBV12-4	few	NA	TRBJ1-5	TGTGCCAGCAGCTTAACTGAACATCAGCCCCAGCATTTT	CASSLTEHQPQHF
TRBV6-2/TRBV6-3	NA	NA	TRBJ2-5	TGTGCCAGCAGGGAGGTGGGGGAAGAGACCCAGTACTTC	CASREVGEETQYF
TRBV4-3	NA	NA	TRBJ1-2	TGCGCCAGCAGCCCTCCTTGGGGGGCAAGGGACTATGGCTACACCTTC	CASSPPWGARDYGYTF
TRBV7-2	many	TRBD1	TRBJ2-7	TGTGCCAGCAGCCTCAGACAGGGGGCGGGGGAGCAGTACTTC	CASSLRQGAGEQYF
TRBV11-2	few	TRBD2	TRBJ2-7	TGTGCCAGCAGCCAAACTAGCGGGAATGCGCTCGAGCAGTACTTC	CASSQTSGNALEQYF
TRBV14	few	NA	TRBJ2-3	TGTGCCAGCAGCCAAATAAGCACAGATACGCAGTATTTT	CASSQISTDTQYF
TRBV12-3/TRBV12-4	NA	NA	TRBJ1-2	TGTGCCAGCAGTTTATTATCTGGCTACACCTTC	CASSLLSGYTF
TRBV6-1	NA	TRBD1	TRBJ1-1	TGTGCCAGCAGTTATGGGGACAGCCACCGCACTGAAGCTTTCTTT	CASSYGDSHRTEAFF
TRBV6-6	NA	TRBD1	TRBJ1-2	TGTGCCAGCAGCCCCGGGACAGGGTACGACTATGGCTACACCTTC	CASSPGTGYDYGYTF
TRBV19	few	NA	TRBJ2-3	TGTGCCAGTAGTAACCCCCCGGGGCCGAGCACAGATACGCAGTATTTT	CASSNPPGPSTDTQYF
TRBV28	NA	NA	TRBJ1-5	TGTGCCAGCAGTTTTAGGCAGGGAATGGTTCAGCCCCAGCATTTT	CASSFRQGMVQPQHF
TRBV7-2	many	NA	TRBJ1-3	TGTGCCAGCAGCACACAGGGAAACACCATATATTTT	CASSTQGNTIYF
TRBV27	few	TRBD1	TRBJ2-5	TGTGCCAGCAGTCCTCAGGGGGCGCGGGAGACCCAGTACTTC	CASSPQGARETQYF
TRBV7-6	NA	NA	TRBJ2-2	TGTGCCAGCAGCTGGACACTTAAGAACACCGGGGAGCTGTCTTTT	CASSWTLKNTGELSF
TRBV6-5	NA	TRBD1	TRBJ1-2	TGTGCCAGCACCCGAGGGGGCGAAAACTATGGCTACACCTTC	CASTRGGENYGYTF